This paragraph reports one TCR beta chain. The CDR3 extends over 15 amino acids. CDR1 and CDR2 (germline): KGHSH, LQKENI. Between the trimmed V and J ends, which lost 3 bases and 1 base, there was a span of 12 bases. The data belong to a study of control samples from healthy donors and cancer patients. Sequenced by immunoSEQ multiplex PCR; TCRdb stores in-frame clones only, minus some. This table has under 140,000 clones, roughly 88% appearing once. The genes are TRBV18 and TRBJ2-5; D call uncertain. The specimen was PBMCs. The TCR was taken from a woman between 55 and 75 years old with lung cancer. The CDR3 region has the DNA TGTGCCAGCTCACCCGGCGGACGGCTCCAAGAGACCCAGTACTTC. It is translated as CASSPGGRLQETQYF.